Below are 23 T cell receptor beta chains sequenced from a single sample in a study of Ad26.COV2.S vaccination and SARS-CoV-2 variants. Treatment noted: approximately 18 received Ad26.COV2.S at low or high dose, single or two shots; five or six received placebo; per-sample allocation not given. Day 63 after the first injection of vaccine or placebo was the sampling time. TCRdb's copy holds only in-frame clones and misses some; the assay was immunoSEQ multiplex PCR. Of about 680,000 clones listed, about 90% are singletons. The material was peripheral blood, obtained in a trial of Ad26.COV2.S vaccine versus placebo. The receptors were gathered from a person aged 18-65 years who received the Ad26.COV2.S COVID-19 vaccine or a placebo.

The rearrangement joins TRBV2 to TRBJ1-5, with unresolved D. The CDR3 loop spans 13 amino acids. Trimming cost V 7 bases and J 12 bases, with 19 bases left between them. Germline CDR1 SNHLY, CDR2 FYNNEI. The CDR3 is CASNMESGILQHF. The CDR3 DNA reads TGTGCCAGCAATATGGAATCGGGTATACTCCAGCATTTT.

This clone was recorded only once. J is TRBJ2-6 and V is TRBV19; D tentatively fits TRBD1 or TRBD2 (5 bases each). CDR3 length: 16 residues. V lost 10 bases, J lost 3 bases, and 19 bases lay in between. Germline loops: CDR1 LNHDA, CDR2 SQIVND (reference sequence). In DNA, the CDR3 is TGTGCCACCACGGGACGCGGAGTCGTTGGGGCCAACGTCCTGACTTTC. Translation: CATTGRGVVGANVLTF.

V is TRBV27 and J is TRBJ1-5; 7 positions agree with TRBD1. J was trimmed by 5 bases and V by 5 bases; bases with no gene match: 6. CDR3 size: 14 residues. Germline V gene sequence: CDR1 MNHEY, CDR2 SMNVEV (reference sequence). The CDR3 reads CASSGGGSYQPQHF. The CDR3 region has the DNA TGTGCCAGCAGTGGAGGGGGCTCCTATCAGCCCCAGCATTTT.

V usage is TRBV12-3 or TRBV12-4 and J usage is TRBJ1-2, with TRBD1 matching 8 bases. This CDR3 region has 12 residues. The trim removed 5 bases at V and 7 bases at J, leaving 3 bases unmatched. The CDR3 region is CASSTQGAGYTF. CDR3 sequence (DNA): TGTGCCAGCAGTACTCAGGGGGCTGGCTACACCTTC.

This rearrangement joins TRBV27 to TRBJ2-7; 8 bases align to TRBD1. Germline V gene lookup returns CDR1 MNHEY and CDR2 SMNVEV (reference sequence). The CDR3 has 13 residues. Trimming cost V 3 bases and J 6 bases; bases outside gene matches: 4. CDR3 coding DNA: TGTGCCAGCAGTTTGAGACAGGGGCTCGAGCAGTACTTC. Translating it yields CASSLRQGLEQYF.

With respect to this clone: The sample carries other DNA sequences with the same CDR3. The V call is TRBV12-3 or TRBV12-4, the J call TRBJ2-3; D is perhaps TRBD2 (5 bases). CDR3 size: 13 residues. V lost 3 bases, J lost 3 bases, and 7 bases lay in between. The CDR3 bases are TGTGCCAGCAGTTTGAGAGGGACAGATACGCAGTATTTT. It yields the protein CASSLRGTDTQYF.

The genes are TRBV11-2 and TRBJ2-7; D remains ambiguous. CDR1 and CDR2 (germline): SGHAT, FQNNGV. Trimming shortened V by 0 bases and J by 2 bases, and 2 bases separated the two germline ends. There are 12 residues in the CDR3. This chain's CDR3 is CASSLEPYEQYF. For the CDR3, the DNA is TGTGCCAGCAGCTTAGAACCCTACGAGCAGTACTTC.

This clone occurred once. Additional DNA sequences in this sample encode the identical CDR3. This sequence joins TRBV15 and TRBJ2-3; D perhaps matches TRBD2 (5 bases). The CDR3 is made up of 15 amino acids. Trimming pared 0 bases from V and 2 bases from J, leaving 9 bases between. The germline CDR1 and CDR2 sequences are LNHNV and YYDKDF (reference sequence). The CDR3 nucleotides are TGTGCCACCAGCAGAGATCGGGGTAACACAGATACGCAGTATTTT. Encoded protein: CATSRDRGNTDTQYF.

The chain recombines TRBV10-3 with TRBJ2-1; TRBD2 matches 8 bases. J lost 3 bases, V lost 7 bases, and 8 bases had no gene match. The CDR3 consists of 15 residues. In germline, CDR1 is ENHRY, CDR2 SYGVKD. DNA of the CDR3: TGTGCCATCACCAGAAGCGGGGGCTTCTACAATGAGCAGTTCTTC. This sequence encodes CAITRSGGFYNEQFF.

V is TRBV6-6 and J is TRBJ1-1; D may be TRBD1 (5 bases). The CDR3 is 13 amino acids. The germline gives CDR1 MNHNY, CDR2 SVGAGI (reference sequence). Deletions cut 0 bases from V and 7 bases from J, with 9 bases between. The CDR3 DNA sequence: TGTGCCAGCAGTTACTCAGGGACCCGTGAAGCTTTCTTT. This sequence encodes CASSYSGTREAFF.

The chain uses TRBV30 and TRBJ1-6, with D hard to call. V dropped 0 bases and J dropped 11 bases, with 14 bases sitting between them. Germline assignment: CDR1 GTSNPN and CDR2 SVGIG (reference sequence). The CDR3 covers 14 residues. The CDR3 here is CAWSVTGPKTPLHF. The CDR3 DNA follows: TGTGCCTGGAGTGTCACGGGCCCAAAGACACCCCTCCACTTT.

Remarks on this clone: Other DNA sequences within the sample encode an identical CDR3. The chain carries TRBV30 and TRBJ1-5; D unclear. The length of the CDR3 is 12 residues. The germline gives CDR1 GTSNPN, CDR2 SVGIG (reference sequence). Trimming shortened V by 1 base and J by 4 bases, and 5 bases separated the two germline ends. For the CDR3, the DNA is TGTGCCTGGAGTGGGGGAAATCAGCCCCAGCATTTT. Its translation: CAWSGGNQPQHF.

This chain's CDR3 is CASSLAHLAGGTYEQYF. CDR3 DNA sequence: TGTGCCAGCAGCTTAGCCCATTTAGCGGGAGGCACCTACGAGCAGTACTTC. This chain connects TRBV11-2 to TRBJ2-7; TRBD2 aligns across 10 bases. This CDR3 is 17 amino acids long. Germline trimming cut 1 base from V and 2 bases from J; bases unmatched to any gene: 8. Germline V lookup: CDR1 SGHAT, CDR2 FQNNGV.

V gene TRBV6-5 combines with J gene TRBJ1-4; D not resolved. Germline CDR1 reads MNHEY; CDR2 reads SVGAGI. The CDR3 runs to 10 residues. V shed 10 bases and J shed 4 bases, with 4 bases lying between them. The chain's CDR3 is CATFNEKLFF. The CDR3 DNA reads as TGTGCCACCTTTAATGAAAAACTGTTTTTT.

The chain recombines TRBV11-2 with TRBJ2-2; 11 bases align to TRBD2. The CDR3 sequence is 15 residues long. CDR1 is SGHAT, CDR2 FQNNGV, per germline. V lost 6 bases to trimming and J lost 6 bases; unmatched junction nucleotides: 6. In DNA, the CDR3 is TGTGCCAGCAGATCCTCTAGCGGGGGGTCCGGGGAGCTGTTTTTT. It is translated as CASRSSSGGSGELFF.

The chain has TRBV7-2 and TRBJ2-2, with a possible D match to TRBD1 (6 bases). Trimming shortened V by 1 base and J by 4 bases, and 10 bases separated the two germline ends. CDR1 and CDR2 from the germline V gene are SGHTA and FQGNSA. The CDR3 is 15 amino acids. The CDR3 protein is CASSLGGQATGELFF. The CDR3 nucleotides are TGTGCCAGCAGCTTAGGGGGGCAGGCCACCGGGGAGCTGTTTTTT.

V usage is TRBV12-5 and J usage is TRBJ2-5; D gene ambiguous. CDR3 length: 12 residues. CDR1 is LGHNT, CDR2 FRNRAP, per germline. Trimming took off 4 bases at V and 2 bases at J, with 5 bases between the two ends. CDR3 coding DNA: TGTGCTAGTGGTTCCAGACAAGAGACCCAGTACTTC. Its protein is CASGSRQETQYF. Filled out from reference TRBV12-5 and TRBJ2-5, the complete variable domain reads DARVTQTPRHKVTEMGQEVTMRCQPILGHNTVFWYRQTMMQGLELLAYFRNRAPLDDSGMPKDRFSAEMPDATLATLKIQPSEPRDSAVYFCASGSRQETQYFGPGTRLLVL.

This rearrangement joins TRBV6-6 to TRBJ1-1; D is ambiguous. This CDR3 has 13 amino acids. Germline V gene data show CDR1 as MNHNY and CDR2 as SVGAGI (reference sequence). Trimming left V 5 bases short and J 4 bases short, with 11 bases between. The CDR3 reads CASSDRGGTEAFF. Written as DNA, the CDR3 is TGTGCCAGCAGTGATCGGGGTGGCACTGAAGCTTTCTTT.

The chain has TRBV5-1 and TRBJ2-1, with D unclear. Germline CDR1 SGHRS, CDR2 YFSETQ. Trimming pared 0 bases from V and 4 bases from J, leaving 14 bases between. The CDR3 runs 16 residues. The CDR3 nucleotides are TGCGCCAGCAGCTTGGCGGGTGAGGTCGCTTACAATGAGCAGTTCTTC. Amino acid sequence: CASSLAGEVAYNEQFF.

This chain connects TRBV29-1 to TRBJ2-7; D is undetermined. Germline CDR1 and CDR2: SQVTM and ANQGSEA. The CDR3 is made up of 12 amino acids. V shed 4 bases and J shed 2 bases, with 9 bases lying between them. The CDR3 loop is CSVGVEAYEQYF. Written as DNA, the CDR3 is TGCAGCGTTGGAGTCGAGGCCTACGAGCAGTACTTC.

The chain links TRBV6-6 to TRBJ2-2, with 12 nucleotides matching TRBD2. The J segment lost 2 bases and the V segment lost 7 bases, leaving 5 bases of the junction unmatched. Germline V CDR1 and CDR2: MNHNY, SVGAGI (reference sequence). This CDR3 comprises 16 residues. The CDR3, as DNA: TGTGCCAGCAAGACTAGCGGGAGATCCAACACCGGGGAGCTGTTTTTT. It specifies CASKTSGRSNTGELFF.

This clone appeared a single time. The rearrangement joins TRBV5-4 to TRBJ2-5; D might be TRBD2 (6 bases). Per the germline V gene, CDR1 is SGHNT and CDR2 is YYREEE (reference sequence). This CDR3 is 14 amino acids long. Trimming took off 4 bases at V and 4 bases at J, with 14 bases between the two ends. The CDR3 DNA is TGTGCCAGCAGCGGAGGGAGAGGTTTAGAGACCCAGTACTTC. This gives the protein CASSGGRGLETQYF.

The rearrangement joins TRBV4-1 to TRBJ1-1; 8 bases align to TRBD1. V was clipped by 1 base and J by 3 bases; unmatched bases: 10. Germline V CDR1 and CDR2: MGHRA, YSYEKL. The CDR3 totals 17 residues. CDR3 region: CASSQAGTGGLHTEAFF. The CDR3 bases are TGCGCCAGCAGCCAAGCAGGGACAGGCGGCTTGCACACTGAAGCTTTCTTT.